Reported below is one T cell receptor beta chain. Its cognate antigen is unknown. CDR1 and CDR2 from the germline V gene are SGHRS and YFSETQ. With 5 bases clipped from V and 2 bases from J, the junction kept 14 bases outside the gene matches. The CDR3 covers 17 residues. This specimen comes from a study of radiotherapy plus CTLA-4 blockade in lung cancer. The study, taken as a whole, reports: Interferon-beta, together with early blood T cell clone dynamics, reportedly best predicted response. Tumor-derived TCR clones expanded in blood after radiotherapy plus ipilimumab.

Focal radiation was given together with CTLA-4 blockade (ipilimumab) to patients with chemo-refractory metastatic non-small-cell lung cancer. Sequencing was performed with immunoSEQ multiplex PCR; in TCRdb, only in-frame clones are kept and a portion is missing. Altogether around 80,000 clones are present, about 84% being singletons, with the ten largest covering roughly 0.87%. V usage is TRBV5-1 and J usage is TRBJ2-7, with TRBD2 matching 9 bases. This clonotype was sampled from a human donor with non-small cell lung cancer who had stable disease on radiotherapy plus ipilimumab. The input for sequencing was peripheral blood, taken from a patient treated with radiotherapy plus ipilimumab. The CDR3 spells CASSSHGGGGRAYEQYF. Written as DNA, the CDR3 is TGCGCCAGCAGTTCCCACGGGGGAGGCGGGAGGGCCTACGAGCAGTACTTC.